The rows below give T cell receptor beta chains drawn from one sample of a study of Graves' ophthalmopathy and Graves' hyperthyroidism. Each CDR3 protein gets one entry after TCRdb re-called the multiplex PCR reads with MiXCR. The table has roughly 230,000 distinct CDR3 sequences, approximately 21% seen once; the top ten hold 43%. Sequenced material: peripheral blood. These receptors came from a woman in her fifties or sixties with Graves' ophthalmopathy. Both conserved end residues are trimmed from each CDR3. Each record gives: J gene, V gene, CDR3 protein.

TRBJ1-5 TRBV6-5 ASSLDRGAHQPQH
TRBJ1-6 TRBV6-2/TRBV6-3 ASSPSLSPGFYSPLH
TRBJ1-6 TRBV2 ASSSGAQSYSPLH
TRBJ1-5 TRBV7-2 ASSLAPGQPQH
TRBJ1-6 TRBV6-1 ASSTGTMGSLH
TRBJ1-2 TRBV12-3/TRBV12-4 ASSSRTGSYGYT
TRBJ2-7 TRBV29-1 SVHGGTLTYEQY
TRBJ1-1 TRBV5-1 ASSLGWSDTEAF
TRBJ2-7 TRBV5-5 ASSLGTIYEQY
TRBJ1-2 TRBV29-1 SVRGGMMDYGYT
TRBJ2-2 TRBV6-1 ASSPGSTGELF
TRBJ2-5 TRBV5-1 ASSLGGTSKGQETQY
TRBJ2-5 TRBV6-5 ASSYIAGVFPETQY
TRBJ2-7 TRBV12-3/TRBV12-4 ASSLAAGYEQY
TRBJ2-7 TRBV7-6 ASSLSSGTYTYEQY
TRBJ1-2 TRBV12-3/TRBV12-4 ASSSDRVGYGYT
TRBJ2-7 TRBV3-1 ASSRVGEQY
TRBJ2-5 TRBV20-1 SARLWTSGSRETQY
TRBJ1-2 TRBV24-1 ATSRTGNGYT
TRBJ2-5 TRBV13 ASRLAKGGETQY
TRBJ2-7 TRBV5-1 ASSLGPEIYEQY
TRBJ2-5 TRBV15 ATSRSGQGKTQY
TRBJ2-2 TRBV19 ASSTTRGLGTGELF
TRBJ2-5 TRBV20-1 SAYIPGLVVETQY
TRBJ2-5 TRBV7-3 ASSLGTGQGETQY
TRBJ1-5 TRBV6-2/TRBV6-3 ASRQTGAGQPQH
TRBJ2-5 TRBV5-1 ASSSIETQY
TRBJ2-7 TRBV3-1 ASSQGQSRGEQY
TRBJ1-3 TRBV20-1 SASLPDRGWFGNTIY
TRBJ2-5 TRBV6-9 ASRGGLWETQY
TRBJ2-7 TRBV6-5 ASSPKMFVDGYEQY
TRBJ1-1 TRBV12-3/TRBV12-4 ASSLAQPNTEAF
TRBJ2-2 TRBV6-6 ASNSWRLAGGPGTGELF
TRBJ1-1 TRBV5-1 ASSPDRGWAEAF
TRBJ2-2 TRBV4-2 ASSPQPGLAGGPPTGELF
TRBJ1-5 TRBV12-3/TRBV12-4 ASSSSGGRQPQH
TRBJ2-5 TRBV9 ASSARGSQETQY
TRBJ2-7 TRBV7-9 ASSLHSYEQY
TRBJ2-2 TRBV12-3/TRBV12-4 ASSSNTRDRETGELF
TRBJ2-7 TRBV4-3 ASSHPPGQSYEQY
TRBJ2-7 TRBV11-2 ASSLDWGTSNEQY
TRBJ1-6 TRBV6-5 ASSSDRDSSPLH
TRBJ2-7 TRBV14 ASSQGGGYEQY
TRBJ2-4 TRBV12-3/TRBV12-4 ASSLDQRLQY
TRBJ2-7 TRBV6-2/TRBV6-3 ASRLTLSTYEQY
TRBJ1-5 TRBV5-1 ASSLDRGGQPQH
TRBJ1-1 TRBV11-2 ASRTVRGSKTEAF
TRBJ1-5 TRBV4-2 ASSQEQESNQPQH
TRBJ2-7 TRBV13 ASSRQVFGDLTGGVAYEQY
TRBJ1-2 TRBV24-1 ASRIRGGYT